This T cell receptor beta chain derives from a study of blood T cell repertoires in COVID-19. At the level of the study: Acute and convalescent COVID-19 samples came from the United States, Italy and Spain. From T cells, B-cell-depleted T cells, or PBMCs came the material, which was cDNA or gDNA.

The length of the CDR3 is 15 residues. Germline assignment: CDR1 SNHLY and CDR2 FYNNEI. The germline V and J ends were trimmed by 5 bases and 3 bases, with 13 bases remaining between them. The table came from immunoSEQ multiplex PCR; TCRdb's copy has only in-frame clones and leaves some out. Among roughly 130,000 clones listed, around 90% were seen once. Source material: peripheral blood. The chain joins TRBV2 to TRBJ1-4, with D possibly TRBD1 on 5 matching bases. The sequence was collected from a man aged 50-60 years with active COVID-19. CDR3 residues: CASSPLLTANEKLFF. The CDR3 nucleotides are TGTGCCAGCAGTCCCCTTTTGACAGCTAATGAAAAACTGTTTTTT.